Listed here are 8 T cell receptor beta chains from one sample, sequenced in a study of cytomegalovirus exposure and HLA in healthy donors. The repertoire was sequenced with immunoSEQ multiplex PCR; TCRdb's copy has only in-frame clones and lacks some. The sample yields approximately 270,000 clones, 65% to 90% seen once. Sample: PBMCs. The source of these receptors is a woman aged 18-35 years in good health and CMV-seronegative.

J is TRBJ2-5 and V is TRBV6-5; D is uncertain. This CDR3 region has 15 residues. V was shortened by 6 bases and J by 1 base, with 15 bases between the two germline ends. In germline, CDR1 is MNHEY, CDR2 SVGAGI. The CDR3 nucleotides are TGTGCCAGCAGCTACAATAGACACAGCCAAGAGACCCAGTACTTC. Residues: CASSYNRHSQETQYF.

This chain uses TRBV7-2 with TRBJ2-5; D ambiguous. V was trimmed by 2 bases and J by 2 bases, leaving 3 bases between them. This CDR3 is built from 12 residues. Per the germline V gene, CDR1 is SGHTA and CDR2 is FQGNSA. CDR3 region: CASSLRQETQYF. In nucleotides, the CDR3 is TGTGCCAGCAGCTTACGGCAAGAGACCCAGTACTTC. Full variable domain (remainder filled in from reference TRBV7-2 and TRBJ2-5): GAGVSQSPSNKVTEKGKDVELRCDPISGHTALYWYRQSLGQGLEFLIYFQGNSAPDKSGLPSDRFSAERTGGSVSTLTIQRTQQEDSAVYLCASSLRQETQYFGPGTRLLVL.

This clone showed up just a few times. The CDR3 spells CASRPPGQGLRVRKKLFF. CDR3 nucleotide sequence: TGTGCCAGCAGGCCACCGGGACAGGGCCTCCGCGTGAGGAAAAAACTGTTTTTT. The rearrangement uses TRBV27 and TRBJ1-4, with 9 bases identical to TRBD1. The germline CDR1 and CDR2 sequences are MNHEY and SMNVEV (reference sequence). After removal of 6 bases from V and 9 bases from J, the junction contained 20 bases not matched to a gene. This CDR3 spans 18 amino acids.

The chain's CDR3 is CASSPQGGQQETQYF. CDR3 nucleotides: TGTGCCAGCTCACCACAGGGGGGACAGCAAGAGACCCAGTACTTC. This chain uses TRBV18 with TRBJ2-5, with D perhaps TRBD1 (7 bases). CDR3 length: 15 residues. Trimming shortened V by 1 base and J by 2 bases, and 11 bases separated the two germline ends. The germline CDR1 and CDR2 sequences are KGHSH and LQKENI.

The genes are TRBV9 and TRBJ1-3; possible D gene TRBD1, 5 bases. The CDR3 spans 15 residues. V shed 2 bases and J shed 1 base, with 10 bases lying between them. Per the germline V gene, CDR1 is SGDLS and CDR2 is YYNGEE. The CDR3 coding sequence is TGTGCCAGCAGCGTGAACGCAGGGTCTGGAAACACCATATATTTT. This gives the protein CASSVNAGSGNTIYF.

The sample holds a few counts of this clone. V usage is TRBV6-5 and J usage is TRBJ1-1; the match to TRBD1 covers 7 bases. The CDR3 consists of 15 residues. The V segment lost 7 bases and the J segment 0 bases; nucleotides outside the gene matches: 8. Germline V gives CDR1 MNHEY, CDR2 SVGAGI. The DNA for the CDR3 is TGTGCCAGCACCCAGGACAGGCAGATGAACACTGAAGCTTTCTTT. This sequence encodes CASTQDRQMNTEAFF.

This chain links TRBV7-8 with TRBJ2-5; D gene unclear. The V end was cut by 3 bases, the J end by 2 bases, with 7 bases between. There are 13 residues in the CDR3. Germline values: CDR1 SGHVS, CDR2 FQNEAQ. The DNA for the CDR3 is TGTGCCAGCAGCTTTGGCAGGCAAGAGACCCAGTACTTC. Translation gives CASSFGRQETQYF.

The rearrangement links TRBV4-3 to TRBJ2-1; tentatively, D is TRBD2 (5 bases). From germline, CDR1 is LGHNA and CDR2 YSLEER. Between the trimmed V and J ends, which lost 4 bases and 0 bases, there was a span of 13 bases. This CDR3 is built from 16 residues. The CDR3 is CASSPDLELSYNEQFF. CDR3 DNA sequence: TGCGCCAGCAGCCCGGACTTGGAGCTCTCCTACAATGAGCAGTTCTTC.